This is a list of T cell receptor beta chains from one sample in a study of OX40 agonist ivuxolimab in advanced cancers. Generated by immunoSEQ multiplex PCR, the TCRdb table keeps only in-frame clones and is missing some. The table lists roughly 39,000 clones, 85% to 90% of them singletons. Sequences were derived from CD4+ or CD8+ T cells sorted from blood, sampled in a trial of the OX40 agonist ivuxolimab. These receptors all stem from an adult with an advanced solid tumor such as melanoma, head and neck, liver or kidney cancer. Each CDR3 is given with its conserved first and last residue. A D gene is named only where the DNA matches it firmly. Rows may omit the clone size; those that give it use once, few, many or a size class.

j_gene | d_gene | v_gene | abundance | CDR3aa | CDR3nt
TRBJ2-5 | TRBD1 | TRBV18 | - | CASSPLPGTVQETQYF | TGTGCCAGCTCACCCCTTCCAGGGACAGTCCAAGAGACCCAGTACTTC
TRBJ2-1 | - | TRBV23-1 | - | CASSQSFLGTSEDNEQFF | TGCGCCAGCAGTCAATCGTTTTTGGGGACTTCCGAAGACAATGAGCAGTTCTTC
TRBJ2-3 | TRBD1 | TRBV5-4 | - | CASSLMTGKDTQYF | TGTGCCAGCAGCCTAATGACAGGGAAGGATACGCAGTATTTT
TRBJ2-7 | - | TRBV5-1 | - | CASSLESGKTYEQYF | TGCGCCAGCAGCTTGGAGTCAGGGAAGACCTACGAGCAGTACTTC
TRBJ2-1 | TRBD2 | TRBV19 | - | CASSPRVVAGVEQFF | TGTGCCAGTAGTCCCCGGGTGGTAGCGGGAGTCGAGCAGTTCTTC
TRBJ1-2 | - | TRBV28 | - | CASSPWDYGYTF | TGTGCCAGCAGCCCCTGGGACTATGGCTACACCTTC
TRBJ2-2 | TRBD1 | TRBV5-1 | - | CASSLRQGRDTGELFF | TGCGCCAGCAGCTTGAGACAGGGTAGGGACACCGGGGAGCTGTTTTTT
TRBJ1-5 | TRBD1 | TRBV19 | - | CATQRQGGGSWGNQPQHF | TGTGCCACCCAACGACAGGGCGGGGGTTCATGGGGCAATCAGCCCCAGCATTTT
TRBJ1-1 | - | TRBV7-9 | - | CASSSGPQNTEAFF | TGTGCCAGCAGCTCCGGGCCACAGAACACTGAAGCTTTCTTT
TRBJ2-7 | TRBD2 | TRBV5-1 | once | CASSFRGSYEQYF | TGCGCCAGCAGCTTCCGCGGGAGCTACGAGCAGTACTTC
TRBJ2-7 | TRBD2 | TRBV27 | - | CASRPGTSGEYEQYF | TGTGCCAGCAGGCCTGGGACTAGCGGAGAGTACGAGCAGTACTTC
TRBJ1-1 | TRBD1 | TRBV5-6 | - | CASGTATFNTEAFF | TGTGCCAGTGGGACAGCAACCTTTAACACTGAAGCTTTCTTT
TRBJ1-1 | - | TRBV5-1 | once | CASRSGLEAFF | TGCGCCAGCAGATCAGGGTTGGAGGCTTTCTTT
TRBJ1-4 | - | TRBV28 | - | CASSLGIRYNEKLFF | TGTGCCAGCAGTTTGGGGATAAGGTATAATGAAAAACTGTTTTTT
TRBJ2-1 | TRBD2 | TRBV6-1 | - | CASTSGNNNEQFF | TGTGCCAGCACTAGCGGGAATAACAATGAGCAGTTCTTC
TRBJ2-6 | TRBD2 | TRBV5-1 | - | CASSSTSDLRGANVLTF | TGCGCCAGCAGCTCTACTAGCGACTTGAGGGGGGCCAACGTCCTGACTTTC
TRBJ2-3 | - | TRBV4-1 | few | CASSYQGMADTQYF | TGCGCCAGCAGCTATCAGGGTATGGCAGATACGCAGTATTTT
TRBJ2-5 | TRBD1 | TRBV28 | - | CASSLRTGTGETQYF | TGTGCCAGCAGTCTCCGGACAGGGACGGGGGAGACCCAGTACTTC
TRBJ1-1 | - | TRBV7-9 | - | CASSLRGAGGTEAFF | TGTGCCAGCAGCTTACGGGGGGCTGGGGGCACTGAAGCTTTCTTT
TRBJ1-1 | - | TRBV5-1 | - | CANKMPGGAGTEAFF | TGCGCCAACAAGATGCCGGGGGGCGCGGGCACTGAAGCTTTCTTT
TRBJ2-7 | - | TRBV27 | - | CASSFGQGLTYEQYF | TGTGCCAGCAGTTTCGGGCAGGGGCTGACCTACGAGCAGTACTTC
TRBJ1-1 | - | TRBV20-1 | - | CSAPTNTEAFF | TGCAGTGCTCCAACCAACACTGAAGCTTTCTTT
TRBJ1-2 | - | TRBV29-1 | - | CSGRDAAGYTF | TGCAGCGGCAGGGACGCAGCTGGCTACACCTTC
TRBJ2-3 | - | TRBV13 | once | CASSPGTASSAQYF | TGTGCCAGCAGCCCCGGGACAGCCTCTAGCGCGCAGTATTTT
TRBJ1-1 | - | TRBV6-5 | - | CASSYSRNTEAFF | TGTGCCAGCAGTTACTCCAGGAACACTGAAGCTTTCTTT
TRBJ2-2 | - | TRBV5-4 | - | CASSLKQGGTGELFF | TGTGCCAGCAGCTTGAAACAGGGAGGAACCGGGGAGCTGTTTTTT
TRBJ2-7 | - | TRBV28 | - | CASSSPVAYEQYF | TGTGCCAGCAGTTCCCCGGTAGCCTACGAGCAGTACTTC
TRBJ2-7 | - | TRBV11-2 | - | CASSSVIREPRYEQYF | TGTGCCAGCAGCTCTGTCATACGGGAGCCCCGGTACGAGCAGTACTTC
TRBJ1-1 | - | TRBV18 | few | CASSPSRLDTEAFF | TGTGCCAGCTCACCAAGCAGGTTGGACACTGAAGCTTTCTTT